The 19 T cell receptor beta chains below come from one sample, sequenced in a study of T cell repertoires in cytomegalovirus infection. TCRdb used MiXCR to reprocess the reads, holding one entry per CDR3 protein. This sample has 300,000 or so distinct CDR3 sequences; roughly 9.3% occur once, and the top ten carry 2% to 3%. The sequenced material came from PBMCs. The origin of the receptors is a human donor in good health (CMV status not recorded). Some clones in this sample may be carry-over from other donors' samples.

A few counts support this clonotype. This chain links TRBV27 with TRBJ2-6; TRBD1 is a possible D gene (6 bases). Trimming stripped 4 bases from V and 0 bases from J, with 13 bases between. The CDR3 extends over 17 amino acids. CDR1 is MNHEY, CDR2 SMNVEV, per germline (reference sequence). In DNA, the CDR3 is TGTGCCAGCAGTTCCCTCGACAGGTCCTCTGGGGCCAACGTCCTGACTTTC. Translation gives CASSSLDRSSGANVLTF.

This clonotype was picked up many times. The chain employs TRBV25-1 and TRBJ1-4; D perhaps matches TRBD1 (5 bases). Germline lookup yields CDR1 MGHDK and CDR2 SYGVNS. This CDR3 has 16 amino acids. V lost 2 bases and J lost 7, with 17 bases in between. The CDR3 spells CASSEPPGGRVEKLFF. The DNA of the CDR3 is TGTGCCAGCAGTGAACCCCCCGGGGGAAGGGTTGAAAAACTGTTTTTT.

Many counts were recorded for this clonotype. The V gene is TRBV7-2, the J gene TRBJ2-2, with 9 bases fitting TRBD2. Germline V CDR1 and CDR2: SGHTA, FQGNSA. J gave up 4 bases and V 5 bases, and 5 bases lay outside the gene matches. CDR3 length: 15 amino acids. CDR3 DNA: TGTGCCAGCAGCCCCTCGCGGGGGGGCACCGGGGAGCTGTTTTTT. The encoded protein is CASSPSRGGTGELFF.

The table lists this clonotype with many counts. The chain uses TRBV29-1 and TRBJ2-1, with 9 bases aligning to TRBD1. Germline V gives CDR1 SQVTM, CDR2 ANQGSEA. The CDR3 has 12 amino acids. J was trimmed by 5 bases and V by 6 bases; bases with no gene match: 2. Written as DNA, the CDR3 is TGCAGCGTAGACAGGGGGGACAATGAGCAGTTCTTC. Translated: CSVDRGDNEQFF.

This clonotype has a count of ten or more. The chain employs TRBV5-1 and TRBJ2-3, with TRBD2 matching 11 bases. The CDR3 has 15 amino acids. Per the germline V gene, CDR1 is SGHRS and CDR2 is YFSETQ. Trimming at V came to 4 bases and at J to 6 bases, leaving 7 bases not matched to a gene. This chain's CDR3 is CASSTLAGARDTQYF. The CDR3 coding sequence is TGCGCCAGCAGCACACTAGCGGGGGCCCGGGATACGCAGTATTTT.

The table lists this clonotype with many counts. The V gene is TRBV24-1, the J gene TRBJ2-1; 9 nucleotides align to TRBD1. J lost 15 bases, V lost 9 bases, and 11 bases had no gene match. Germline V gene sequence: CDR1 KGHDR, CDR2 SFDVKD. The CDR3 totals 12 residues. This chain's CDR3 is CATEDLGTGLFF. CDR3 sequence (DNA): TGTGCCACCGAAGATTTAGGGACAGGGCTGTTCTTC.

The sample holds many counts of this clonotype. The chain combines TRBV6-2 or TRBV6-3 with TRBJ1-4; D might be TRBD1 (5 bases). The CDR3 is 14 residues long. The germline CDR1 and CDR2 sequences are MNHEY and SVGEGT. V lost 7 bases and J lost 2, with 11 bases in between. CDR3 region: CASKRGTTNEKLFF. CDR3 in DNA: TGTGCCAGCAAAAGAGGGACGACTAATGAAAAACTGTTTTTT.

This clonotype was seen repeatedly, ten times or more. This chain uses TRBV28 with TRBJ1-4; 8 nucleotides align to TRBD1. With V trimmed by 5 bases and J by 1 base, 6 bases remained unmatched. The CDR3 contains 16 residues. Germline CDR1 and CDR2: MDHEN and SYDVKM. The CDR3 DNA is TGTGCCAGCAGTGCCGGACAGGGTAGAACTAATGAAAAACTGTTTTTT. Its translation: CASSAGQGRTNEKLFF.

This clonotype was found many times. V and J are TRBV11-1 and TRBJ2-5; D gene ambiguous. Trimming took 5 bases from V and 1 from J, leaving 11 bases between them. Germline CDR1 reads SGHAT; CDR2 reads FQDESV (reference sequence). CDR3 length: 14 amino acids. The CDR3 protein is CASSQAAIQETQYF. The CDR3, as DNA: TGTGCCAGCAGCCAGGCGGCAATCCAAGAGACCCAGTACTTC.

This clonotype was seen repeatedly, ten times or more. In nucleotides, the CDR3 is TGTGCCAGCAGTTTTGGGGTTGGAACAGATACGCAGTATTTT. Translating gives CASSFGVGTDTQYF. The chain is built from TRBV12-3 or TRBV12-4 and TRBJ2-3; D unresolved. The CDR3 covers 14 residues. With 3 bases removed from V and 3 bases from J, the gap between germline ends came to 10 bases.

This clonotype was observed many times. The chain employs TRBV29-1 and TRBJ2-7; 8 bases match TRBD2. Trimming took 3 bases from V and 3 from J; bases not matched to a gene: 13. Germline CDR1 SQVTM, CDR2 ANQGSEA. CDR3 length: 16 residues. Here the CDR3 DNA reads TGCAGCGTTGATCCCTCTTTAGCGGGGAGTGACTACGAGCAGTACTTC. Protein product: CSVDPSLAGSDYEQYF.

The table lists this clonotype with many counts. The chain carries TRBV7-6 and TRBJ1-2; no clear D gene. V gave up 5 bases and J gave up 2 bases, with 9 bases separating them. CDR3 length: 13 residues. Germline V gene sequence: CDR1 SGHVS, CDR2 FNYEAQ. CDR3 sequence reads: CASSPTRNYGYTF. The CDR3 nucleotides are TGTGCCAGCAGCCCGACCAGGAACTATGGCTACACCTTC.

The chain has TRBV19 and TRBJ1-2; 8 bases agree with TRBD1. CDR1 and CDR2 from the germline V gene are LNHDA and SQIVND (reference sequence). The length of the CDR3 is 14 residues. V lost 6 bases and J lost 5; bases outside the gene matches: 8. The CDR3, as DNA: TGTGCCAGTAGCGTCAGGGGGCTTCAGTATGGCTACACCTTC. It translates to CASSVRGLQYGYTF.

This clonotype occurred many times. The chain is built from TRBV20-1 and TRBJ1-3, with a possible D match to TRBD1 (5 bases). The CDR3 sequence is 15 residues long. Germline CDR1 and CDR2: DFQATT and SNEGSKA (reference sequence). Trimming removed 5 bases from V and 5 bases from J, with 19 bases in between. The chain's CDR3 is CSALKRGMDRNTIYF. The CDR3 DNA reads TGCAGTGCTCTAAAAAGGGGAATGGATCGAAACACCATATATTTT.

This clonotype was picked up many times. The chain joins TRBV19 to TRBJ2-2; D ambiguous. The CDR3 contains 16 residues. Germline V lookup: CDR1 LNHDA, CDR2 SQIVND (reference sequence). V lost 2 bases and J lost 1, with 11 bases in between. CDR3 sequence reads: CASSISSRLNTGELFF. The CDR3 DNA is TGTGCCAGTAGTATATCCTCCAGGTTGAACACCGGGGAGCTGTTTTTT.

The gene calls are TRBV29-1 and TRBJ2-7; D remains unclear. The germline CDR1 and CDR2 sequences are SQVTM and ANQGSEA. The V gene lost 4 bases and the J gene lost 3 bases, with 10 bases spanning the gap. The CDR3 contains 12 residues. In DNA form, the CDR3 reads TGCAGCGTTGTGGTACTTAACTACGAGCAGTACTTC. Translated, it gives CSVVVLNYEQYF.

The sample holds many counts of this clonotype. V usage is TRBV5-5 and J usage is TRBJ2-1, with 7 positions matching TRBD1. This CDR3 is 17 amino acids long. Losses at the gene ends were 2 bases for V and 6 bases for J; bases not matched to a gene: 14. Germline V gene data show CDR1 as SGHKS and CDR2 as YYEKEE (reference sequence). CDR3 sequence: CASSFTPPGQILNEQFF. For the CDR3, the DNA is TGTGCCAGCAGCTTTACTCCCCCGGGACAGATACTCAATGAGCAGTTCTTC.

This clonotype was seen repeatedly, ten times or more. The chain has TRBV5-4 and TRBJ2-1, with 8 bases matching TRBD1. After removal of 2 bases from V and 8 bases from J, the junction contained 9 bases not matched to a gene. CDR1 and CDR2 (germline): SGHNT, YYREEE (reference sequence). The CDR3 length is 15 residues. CDR3 nucleotide sequence: TGTGCCAGCAGCTTCCCAAGACAGGGGCTTCATGAGCAGTTCTTC. It specifies CASSFPRQGLHEQFF. The full variable domain, in which reference TRBV5-4 and TRBJ2-1 provide the parts outside the CDR3, is ETGVTQSPTHLIKTRGQQVTLRCSSQSGHNTVSWYQQALGQGPQFIFQYYREEENGRGNFPPRFSGLQFPNYSSELNVNALELDDSALYLCASSFPRQGLHEQFFGPGTRLTVL.

This clonotype was detected ten times or more. This chain connects TRBV28 to TRBJ1-1; 12 bases map to TRBD1. The V gene's germline CDR1 is MDHEN and CDR2 SYDVKM. J gave up 1 base and V 4 bases, and 4 bases lay outside the gene matches. The CDR3 totals 16 residues. The CDR3 DNA is TGTGCCAGCAGTTCGGGGACAGGGGGCTGGAACACTGAAGCTTTCTTT. Translating it yields CASSSGTGGWNTEAFF.